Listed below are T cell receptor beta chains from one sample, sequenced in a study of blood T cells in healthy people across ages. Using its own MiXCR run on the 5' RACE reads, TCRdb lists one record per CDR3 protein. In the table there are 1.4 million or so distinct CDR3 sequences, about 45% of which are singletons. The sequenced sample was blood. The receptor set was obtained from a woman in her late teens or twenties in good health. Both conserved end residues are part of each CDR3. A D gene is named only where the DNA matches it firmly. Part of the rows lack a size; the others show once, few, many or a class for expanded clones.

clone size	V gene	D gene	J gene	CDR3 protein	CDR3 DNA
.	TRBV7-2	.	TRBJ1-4	CASSSISGEKKKLFF	TGTGCCAGCAGCAGCATCTCAGGGGAGAAGAAAAAACTGTTTTTT
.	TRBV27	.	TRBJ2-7	CASAFSSVYEQYF	TGTGCCAGCGCCTTTTCTAGCGTCTACGAGCAGTACTTC
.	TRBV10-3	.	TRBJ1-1	CAISLQNTEAFF	TGTGCCATCAGTCTCCAGAACACTGAAGCTTTCTTT
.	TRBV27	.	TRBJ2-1	CASSGAFGNEQFF	TGTGCCAGCAGTGGGGCATTTGGCAATGAGCAGTTCTTC
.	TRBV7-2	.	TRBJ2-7	CASSLGRGSVEQYF	TGTGCCAGCAGCTTAGGGAGGGGGTCGGTCGAGCAGTACTTC
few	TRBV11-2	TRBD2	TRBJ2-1	CASSPGTSGGPSSYNEQFF	TGTGCCAGCAGCCCTGGGACTAGCGGGGGCCCAAGCTCCTACAATGAGCAGTTCTTC
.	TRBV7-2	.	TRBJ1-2	CASSISPGVIYGYTF	TGTGCCAGCAGCATCTCCCCCGGGGTCATCTATGGCTACACCTTC
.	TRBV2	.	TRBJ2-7	CASKTDGSSYNEQYF	TGTGCCAGCAAAACTGACGGTAGCTCCTACAATGAGCAGTACTTC
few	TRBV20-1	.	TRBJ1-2	CSAPRTYGYTF	TGCAGTGCCCCTCGGACTTATGGCTACACCTTC
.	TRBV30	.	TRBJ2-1	CAWSVRFQLYTYNEQFF	TGTGCCTGGAGTGTAAGGTTTCAGCTATATACCTACAATGAGCAGTTCTTC